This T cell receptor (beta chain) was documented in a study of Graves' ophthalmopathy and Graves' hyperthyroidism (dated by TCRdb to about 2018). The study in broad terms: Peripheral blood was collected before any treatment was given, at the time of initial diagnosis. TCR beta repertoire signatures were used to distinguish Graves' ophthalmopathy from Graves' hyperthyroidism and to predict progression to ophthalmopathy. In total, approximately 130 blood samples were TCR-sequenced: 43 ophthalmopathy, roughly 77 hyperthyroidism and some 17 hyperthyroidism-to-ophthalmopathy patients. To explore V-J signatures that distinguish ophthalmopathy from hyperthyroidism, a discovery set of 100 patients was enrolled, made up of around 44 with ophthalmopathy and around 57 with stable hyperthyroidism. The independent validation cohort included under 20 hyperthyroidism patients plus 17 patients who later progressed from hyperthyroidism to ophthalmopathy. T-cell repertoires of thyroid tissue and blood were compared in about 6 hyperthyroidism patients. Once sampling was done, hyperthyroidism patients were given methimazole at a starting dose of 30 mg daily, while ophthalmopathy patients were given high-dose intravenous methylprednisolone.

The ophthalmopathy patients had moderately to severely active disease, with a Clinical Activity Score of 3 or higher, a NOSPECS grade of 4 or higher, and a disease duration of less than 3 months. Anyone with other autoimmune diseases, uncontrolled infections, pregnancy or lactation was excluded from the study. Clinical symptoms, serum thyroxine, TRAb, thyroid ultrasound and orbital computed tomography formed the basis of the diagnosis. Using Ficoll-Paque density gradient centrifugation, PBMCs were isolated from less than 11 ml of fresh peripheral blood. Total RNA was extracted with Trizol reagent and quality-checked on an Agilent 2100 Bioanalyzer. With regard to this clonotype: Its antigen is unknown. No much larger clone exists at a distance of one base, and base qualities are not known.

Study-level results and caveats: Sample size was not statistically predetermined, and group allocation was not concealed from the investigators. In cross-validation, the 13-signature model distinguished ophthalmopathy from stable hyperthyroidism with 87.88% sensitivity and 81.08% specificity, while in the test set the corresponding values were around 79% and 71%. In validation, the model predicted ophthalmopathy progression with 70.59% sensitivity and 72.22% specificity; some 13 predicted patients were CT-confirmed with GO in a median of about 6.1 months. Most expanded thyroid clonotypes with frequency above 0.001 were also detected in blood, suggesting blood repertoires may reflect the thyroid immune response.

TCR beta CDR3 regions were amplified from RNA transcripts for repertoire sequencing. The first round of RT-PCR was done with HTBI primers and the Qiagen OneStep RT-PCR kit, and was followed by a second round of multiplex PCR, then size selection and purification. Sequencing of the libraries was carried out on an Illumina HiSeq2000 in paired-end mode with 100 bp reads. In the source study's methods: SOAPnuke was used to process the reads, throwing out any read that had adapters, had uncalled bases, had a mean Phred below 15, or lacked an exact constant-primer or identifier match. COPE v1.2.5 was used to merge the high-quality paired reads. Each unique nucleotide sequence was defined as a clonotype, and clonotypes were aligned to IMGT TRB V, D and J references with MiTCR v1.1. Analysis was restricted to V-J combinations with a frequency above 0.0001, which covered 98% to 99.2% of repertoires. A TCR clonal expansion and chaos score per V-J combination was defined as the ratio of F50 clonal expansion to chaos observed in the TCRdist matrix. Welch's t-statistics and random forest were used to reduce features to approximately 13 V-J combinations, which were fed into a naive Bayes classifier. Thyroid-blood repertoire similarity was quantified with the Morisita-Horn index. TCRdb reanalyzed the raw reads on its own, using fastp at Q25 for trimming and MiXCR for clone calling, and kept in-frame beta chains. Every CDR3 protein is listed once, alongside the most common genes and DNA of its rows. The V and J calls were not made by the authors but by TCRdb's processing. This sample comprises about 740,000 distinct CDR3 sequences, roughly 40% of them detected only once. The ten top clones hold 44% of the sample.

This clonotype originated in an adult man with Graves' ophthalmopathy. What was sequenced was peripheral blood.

The DNA reads as follows: TGTGCCAGCAGCCCCGGACGCCTAGGGGCAACTAATGAAAAACTGTTTTTT. This sequence encodes CASSPGRLGATNEKLFF. The chain links TRBV14 with TRBJ1-4; matching of 5 bases hints at TRBD1 as the D gene. CDR1 and CDR2, looked up from the germline V gene, are SGHDN and FVKESK. Between the V and J ends, shortened by 4 bases and 0 bases respectively, the junction contains 15 bases. CDR3 length: 17 amino acids, cysteine to phenylalanine. This entry keeps only the CDR3 DNA: 51 bases, framed from base 1.